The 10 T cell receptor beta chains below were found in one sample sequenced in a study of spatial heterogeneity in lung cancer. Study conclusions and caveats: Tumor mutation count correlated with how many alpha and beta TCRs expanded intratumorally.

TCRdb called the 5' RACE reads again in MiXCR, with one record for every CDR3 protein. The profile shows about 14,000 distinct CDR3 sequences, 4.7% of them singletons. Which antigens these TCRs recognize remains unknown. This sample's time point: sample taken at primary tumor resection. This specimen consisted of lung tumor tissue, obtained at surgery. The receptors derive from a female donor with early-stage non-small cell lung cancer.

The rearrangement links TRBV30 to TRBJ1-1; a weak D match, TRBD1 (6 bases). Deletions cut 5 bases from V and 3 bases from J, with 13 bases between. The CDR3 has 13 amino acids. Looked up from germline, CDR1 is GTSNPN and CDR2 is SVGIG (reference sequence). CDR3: CAWGTGMHTEAFF. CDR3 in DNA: TGTGCCTGGGGAACAGGGATGCACACTGAAGCTTTCTTT.

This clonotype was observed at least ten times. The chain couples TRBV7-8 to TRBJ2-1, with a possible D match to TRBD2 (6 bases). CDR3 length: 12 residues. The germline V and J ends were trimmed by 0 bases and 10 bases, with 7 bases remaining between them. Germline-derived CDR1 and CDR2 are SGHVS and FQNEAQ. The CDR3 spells CASSLADYEQFF. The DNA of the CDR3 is TGTGCCAGCAGCTTAGCGGACTACGAGCAGTTCTTC. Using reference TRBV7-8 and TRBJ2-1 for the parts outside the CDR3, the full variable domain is GAGVSQSPRYKVAKRGQDVALRCDPISGHVSLFWYQQALGQGPEFLTYFQNEAQLDKSGLPSDRFFAERPEGSVSTLKIQRTQQEDSAVYLCASSLADYEQFFGPGTRLTVL.

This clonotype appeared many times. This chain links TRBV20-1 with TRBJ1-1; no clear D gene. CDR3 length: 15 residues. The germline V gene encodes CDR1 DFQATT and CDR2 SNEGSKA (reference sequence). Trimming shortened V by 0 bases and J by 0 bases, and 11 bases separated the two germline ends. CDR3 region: CSARDIGRMNTEAFF. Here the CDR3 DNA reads TGCAGTGCTAGAGATATTGGGCGAATGAACACTGAAGCTTTCTTT.

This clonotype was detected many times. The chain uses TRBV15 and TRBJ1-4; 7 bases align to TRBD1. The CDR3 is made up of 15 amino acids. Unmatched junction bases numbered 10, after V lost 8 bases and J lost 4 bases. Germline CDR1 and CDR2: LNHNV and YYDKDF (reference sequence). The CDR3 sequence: CATEMEGAFNEKLFF. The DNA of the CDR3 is TGTGCCACCGAGATGGAGGGGGCTTTTAATGAAAAACTGTTTTTT.

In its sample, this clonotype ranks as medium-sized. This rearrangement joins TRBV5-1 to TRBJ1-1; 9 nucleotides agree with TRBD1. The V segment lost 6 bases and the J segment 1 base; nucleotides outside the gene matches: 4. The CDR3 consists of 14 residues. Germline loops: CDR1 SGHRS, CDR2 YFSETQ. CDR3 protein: CASKGQGSNTEAFF. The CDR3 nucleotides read TGCGCCAGCAAGGGACAGGGATCGAACACTGAAGCTTTCTTT.

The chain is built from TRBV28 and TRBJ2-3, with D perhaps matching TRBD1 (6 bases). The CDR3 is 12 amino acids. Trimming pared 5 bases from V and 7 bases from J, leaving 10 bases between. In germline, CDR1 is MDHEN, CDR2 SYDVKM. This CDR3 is CASSEGGYTQYF. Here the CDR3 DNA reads TGTGCCAGCAGTGAAGGGGGATATACGCAGTATTTT.

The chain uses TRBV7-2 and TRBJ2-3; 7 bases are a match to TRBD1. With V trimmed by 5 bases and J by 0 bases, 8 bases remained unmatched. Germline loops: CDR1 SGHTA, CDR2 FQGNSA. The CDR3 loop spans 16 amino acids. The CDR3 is CASSPGTVRSTDTQYF. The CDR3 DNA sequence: TGTGCCAGCAGCCCTGGGACAGTGAGGAGCACAGATACGCAGTATTTT.

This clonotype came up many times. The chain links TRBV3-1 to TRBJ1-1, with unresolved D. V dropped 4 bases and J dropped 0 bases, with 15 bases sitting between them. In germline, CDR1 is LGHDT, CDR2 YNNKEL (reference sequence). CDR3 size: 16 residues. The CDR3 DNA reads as TGTGCCAGCAGCCCCCGCGAAGGTTTCATGAACACTGAAGCTTTCTTT. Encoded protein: CASSPREGFMNTEAFF.

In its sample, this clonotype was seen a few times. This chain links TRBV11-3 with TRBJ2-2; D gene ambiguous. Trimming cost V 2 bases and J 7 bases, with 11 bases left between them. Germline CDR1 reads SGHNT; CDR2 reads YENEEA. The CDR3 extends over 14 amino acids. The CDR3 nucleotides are TGTGCCAGCAGCTTAAAACTCGCCGGCGGGGAGCTGTTTTTT. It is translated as CASSLKLAGGELFF.

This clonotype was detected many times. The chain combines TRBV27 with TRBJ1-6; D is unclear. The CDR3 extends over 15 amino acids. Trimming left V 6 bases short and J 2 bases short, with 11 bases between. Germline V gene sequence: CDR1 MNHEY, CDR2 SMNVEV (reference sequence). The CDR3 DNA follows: TGTGCCAGCAGACGAGAGGGAACCTATAATTCACCCCTCCACTTT. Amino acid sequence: CASRREGTYNSPLHF.